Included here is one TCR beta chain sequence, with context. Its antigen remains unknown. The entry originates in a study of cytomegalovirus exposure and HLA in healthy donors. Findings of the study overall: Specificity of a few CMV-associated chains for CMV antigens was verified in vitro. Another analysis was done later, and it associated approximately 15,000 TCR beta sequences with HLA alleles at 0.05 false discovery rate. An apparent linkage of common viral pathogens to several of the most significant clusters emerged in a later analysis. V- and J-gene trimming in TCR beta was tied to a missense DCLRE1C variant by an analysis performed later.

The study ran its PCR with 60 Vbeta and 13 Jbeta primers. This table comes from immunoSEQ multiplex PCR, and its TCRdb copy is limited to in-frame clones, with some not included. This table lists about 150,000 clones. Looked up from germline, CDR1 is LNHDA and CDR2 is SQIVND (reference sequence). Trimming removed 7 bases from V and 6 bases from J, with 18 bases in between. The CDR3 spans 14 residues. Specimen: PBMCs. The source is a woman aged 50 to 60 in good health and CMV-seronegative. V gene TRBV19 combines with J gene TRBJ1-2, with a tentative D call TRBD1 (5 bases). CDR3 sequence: CASNPNVRGNGYTF. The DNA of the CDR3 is TGTGCCAGTAACCCCAACGTAAGGGGTAATGGCTACACCTTC.